The TCR beta chain under discussion was sequenced for a study of T-cell memory formation after mild COVID-19. Study-level points and caveats: Mainly CM and EM harbored the contracting CD4+ clones; mainly EMRA harbored the CD8+ ones. Contracting clones from day 15 to 85 showed balanced CD4/CD8; later expanders favored CD4+. The authors left the SARS-CoV-2 specificity of second-wave clones peaking on day 37 unconfirmed. There were some responding clones in pre-infection memory, which suggested that cross-reactive memory had joined.

In this sample, this clonotype turned up a few times. Its antigen is unidentified. Germline lookup yields CDR1 KGHDR and CDR2 SFDVKD. This CDR3 contains 13 residues. Trimming at V came to 7 bases and at J to 3 bases, leaving 2 bases not matched to a gene. From the 5' RACE reads, TCRdb called clonotypes with MiXCR, one entry per CDR3 protein. The sample includes under 200,000 distinct CDR3 sequences, around 30% of them seen just once. The sample consisted of PBMCs or a T cell subset sorted from them (not recorded which). The receptor comes from an adult woman who had mild COVID-19 (a few samples of this study predate the infection). Cell type and time point are not known. This rearrangement joins TRBV24-1 to TRBJ2-3; 8 bases are shared with TRBD1. In DNA form, the CDR3 reads TGTGCCACCAGCCGACAGGGGACAGATACGCAGTATTTT. Translation: CATSRQGTDTQYF.